The 5 T cell receptor beta chains listed next were all sequenced from one sample in a study of a mutant IDH1 vaccine in newly diagnosed glioma (dated by TCRdb to the early 2020s). Reading the label with the study, this specimen's time point is: week 23, last vaccination. A 20-mer mutant IDH1 peptide at 300 micrograms in Montanide made up each vaccine dose, which was injected subcutaneously together with topical imiquimod. No cognate antigen is known for these TCRs. Library prep was done by the immunoSEQ multiplex PCR assay. Sourced from immuneACCESS, this table was stored by TCRdb with only in-frame sequences that have V and J called. A share of the clones is absent; for the studies checked, an unresolved V gene accounts for under half, and the remainder has no known explanation. Here the sample has 25,000 to 30,000 clones; about four fifths occur a single time. Roughly 15% of the sample lies in the top ten.

The source material was PBMCs, sampled from a glioma patient whose treatment included an IDH1 peptide vaccine. The receptors here all came from a woman aged 30 to 39 with glioma.

The genes are TRBV5-1 and TRBJ1-2, with a possible D match to TRBD1 (6 bases). Trimming cost V 3 bases and J 8 bases, with 11 bases left between them. The CDR3 consists of 12 residues. CDR1 and CDR2 from the germline V gene are SGHRS and YFSETQ. CDR3 DNA: TGCGCCAGCAGCTCACAGGGAAGAGGCTACACCTTC. Its protein product is CASSSQGRGYTF.

CDR3 in amino acids: CSVALAGVSNYNEQFF. The CDR3, as DNA: TGCAGCGTGGCGCTAGCGGGGGTCTCTAACTACAATGAGCAGTTCTTC. The genes are TRBV29-1 and TRBJ2-1; 10 bases line up with TRBD2. Germline values: CDR1 SQVTM, CDR2 ANQGSEA. The V gene end was trimmed by 6 bases and the J gene end by 3 bases; junction bases not matched to a gene: 11. The CDR3 is 16 residues long.

The chain recombines TRBV2 with TRBJ2-3, with D unclear. This CDR3 has 11 residues. The germline V and J ends were trimmed by 7 bases and 6 bases, with 8 bases remaining between them. Per germline, CDR1 SNHLY and CDR2 FYNNEI. This chain's CDR3 is CASKVIDTQYF. The CDR3 nucleotides read TGTGCCAGCAAGGTTATTGATACGCAGTATTTT.

V and J are TRBV19 and TRBJ1-6, with D perhaps matching TRBD1 (6 bases). Per germline, CDR1 LNHDA and CDR2 SQIVND (reference sequence). The length of the CDR3 is 12 residues. The germline V and J ends were trimmed by 5 bases and 10 bases, with 9 bases remaining between them. The CDR3 here is CASSYRESPLHF. In DNA form, the CDR3 reads TGTGCCAGTAGTTACAGGGAATCACCCCTCCACTTT.

The chain joins TRBV7-2 to TRBJ1-2; D gene ambiguous. Germline-derived CDR1 and CDR2 are SGHTA and FQGNSA. V dropped 1 base and J dropped 8 bases, with 14 bases sitting between them. This CDR3 region has 14 residues. This CDR3 is CASSLDSGRGGYTF. In nucleotides, the CDR3 is TGTGCCAGCAGCTTAGATAGTGGACGGGGAGGCTACACCTTC.